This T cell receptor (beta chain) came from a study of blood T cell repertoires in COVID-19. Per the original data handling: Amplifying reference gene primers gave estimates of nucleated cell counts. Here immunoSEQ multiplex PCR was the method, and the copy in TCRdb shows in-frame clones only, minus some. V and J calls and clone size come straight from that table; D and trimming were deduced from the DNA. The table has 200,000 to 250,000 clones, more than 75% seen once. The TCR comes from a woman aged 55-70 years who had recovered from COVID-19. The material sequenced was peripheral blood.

The chain's CDR3 is CASSPSSGSMNTEAFF. The CDR3 DNA is TGTGCCAGCAGCCCCTCCAGTGGTAGCATGAACACTGAAGCTTTCTTT. The chain joins TRBV7-3 to TRBJ1-1; D is ambiguous. Trimming shortened V by 5 bases and J by 0 bases, and 16 bases separated the two germline ends. The CDR3 has 16 residues. Germline V gene sequence: CDR1 SGHTA, CDR2 FQGTGA.